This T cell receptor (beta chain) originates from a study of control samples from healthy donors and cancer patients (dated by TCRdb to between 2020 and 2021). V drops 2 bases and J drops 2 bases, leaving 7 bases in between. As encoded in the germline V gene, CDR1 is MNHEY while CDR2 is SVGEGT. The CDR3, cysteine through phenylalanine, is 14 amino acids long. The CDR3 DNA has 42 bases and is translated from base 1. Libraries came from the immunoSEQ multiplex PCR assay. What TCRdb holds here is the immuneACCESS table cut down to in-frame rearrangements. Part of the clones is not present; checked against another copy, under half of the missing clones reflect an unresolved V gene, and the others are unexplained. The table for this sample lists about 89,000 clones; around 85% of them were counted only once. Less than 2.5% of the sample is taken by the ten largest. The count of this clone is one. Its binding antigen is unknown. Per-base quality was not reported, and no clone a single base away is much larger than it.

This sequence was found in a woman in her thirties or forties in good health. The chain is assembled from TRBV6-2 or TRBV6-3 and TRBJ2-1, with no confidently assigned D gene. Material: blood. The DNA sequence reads TGTGCCAGCAGTTACAATACTGCCTACAATGAGCAGTTCTTC. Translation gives CASSYNTAYNEQFF.